This TCR beta chain came from a study of monozygotic twins with inflammatory bowel disease. Study-level results: A distinction between different T cell subtypes was not possible. Especially with disease activity, IBD patients had fewer clonotypes in common with others than healthy twins did.

A remark on this clonotype: Its antigen remains unidentified.

Total RNA, at approximately 3,800 ng, went into every TCR library. From its re-call of the 5' RACE reads, TCRdb lists each CDR3 protein once, without DNA. The sample data list about 330,000 distinct CDR3 sequences. Germline V gene sequence: CDR1 LGHNA, CDR2 YNFKEQ. This CDR3 is built from 16 residues. Total RNA from whole blood was isolated with no T cell sorting. The origin of this receptor is a human donor with ulcerative colitis or Crohn's disease, or a healthy co-twin of an affected twin (not recorded which). Sequencing was carried out using blood. V usage is TRBV4-2 and J usage is TRBJ2-3; absent DNA, TCRdb's TRBD2 call cannot be checked. Here the CDR3 reads CASSPSVGLAGDTQYF.